Given below is one T cell receptor beta chain in context. The data were taken from a study of blood T cell repertoires in COVID-19. Study-level information: Spain, Italy and the United States supplied samples that represented acute and convalescent COVID-19. From T cells, B-cell-depleted T cells, or PBMCs came the material, which was cDNA or gDNA.

Some clones are missing from TCRdb's copy, which holds only in-frame ones; the method was immunoSEQ multiplex PCR. Among 200,000 to 300,000 clones, 65% to 90% were seen once, and the ten largest hold approximately 2%. There are 13 residues in the CDR3. Per the germline V gene, CDR1 is MNHEY and CDR2 is SVGAGI. With 8 bases removed from V and 0 bases from J, the gap between germline ends came to 10 bases. The receptor comes from a man younger than 40 with active or convalescent COVID-19. Specimen: peripheral blood. The chain carries TRBV6-5 and TRBJ2-5; unclear D gene. CDR3 region: CASRPVDQETQYF. CDR3 bases: TGTGCCAGCCGTCCGGTTGACCAAGAGACCCAGTACTTC.